The next 30 T cell receptor beta chains were all read from a single sample in a study of immune heterogeneity within non-small cell lung tumors. Template material for each sample was about 560 ng of bulk tumor genomic DNA. Biopsy collection occurred during surgery, with several far-apart biopsies per primary tumor. Curative surgery was performed on patients who had untreated, newly diagnosed non-small cell lung cancer. Multiplex PCR was performed with 32 V and 13 J primers, and it amplified TCR beta CDR3. MiXCR, applied by TCRdb to the multiplex PCR reads, yields one record per CDR3 protein. The repertoire holds under 3,000 distinct CDR3 sequences, more than 25% seen once, with nearly 20% in the top ten. The sequencing sample was made of lung tumor tissue. These receptors all stem from a man aged 55 to 70 with non-small cell lung cancer.

By sample share, this clonotype is medium-sized (0.01 to 0.1%). The rearrangement uses TRBV5-5 and TRBJ2-7, with D perhaps matching TRBD2 (6 bases). With 0 bases removed from V and 0 bases from J, the gap between germline ends came to 16 bases. The germline V gene encodes CDR1 SGHKS and CDR2 YYEKEE (reference sequence). CDR3 length equals 17 residues. The CDR3 spells CASSLARSRGTSYEQYF. The DNA of the CDR3 is TGTGCCAGCAGCTTGGCCCGTTCTCGGGGGACCTCCTACGAGCAGTACTTC.

Turning to this clonotype: A read error may explain this, as a much larger clone is one base away. J is TRBJ2-3 and V is TRBV6-2 or TRBV6-3; D is undetermined. This CDR3 is built from 12 residues. Germline V CDR1 and CDR2: MNHEY, SVGEGT. CDR3 sequence (DNA): TGTGCCAGCAGATCGGGCACAAATACGCAGTATTTT. Translation: CASRSGTNTQYF.

A word on this clonotype: A much larger clonotype is one base distant, so this may be a read error. The conserved phenylalanine or tryptophan is not found at the CDR3 terminus, so this likely reflects a read error. This sequence joins TRBV20-1 and TRBJ2-5; 10 bases are a match to TRBD2. The CDR3 is 15 amino acids. CDR1 and CDR2 (germline): DFQATT, SNEGSKA (reference sequence). J lost 5 bases, V lost 5 bases, and 11 bases had no gene match. The CDR3 DNA follows: TGCAGTGCTCTCCTTCTAGCGGGAGCCGGGGAGACCCAGTACCTC. This gives the protein CSALLLAGAGETQYL.

This clonotype is deemed medium-sized. V gene TRBV5-8 combines with J gene TRBJ2-7; D possibly corresponds to TRBD1 (5 bases). Germline CDR1 is SGHTS and CDR2 is YDEGEE. The length of the CDR3 is 13 residues. V lost 1 base to trimming and J lost 2 bases, with 7 bases between them. This CDR3 is CASSLQGTYEQYF. The DNA of the CDR3 is TGTGCCAGCAGCTTGCAGGGAACCTACGAGCAGTACTTC.

By its share, this clonotype is medium-sized. The chain has TRBV5-1 and TRBJ2-7, with D perhaps TRBD1 or TRBD2 (6 bases each). V was shortened by 7 bases and J by 3 bases, with 23 bases between the two germline ends. The CDR3 covers 16 residues. Germline loops: CDR1 SGHRS, CDR2 YFSETQ. In DNA form, the CDR3 reads TGCGCCAGCTTCTCTGGGGGCGGCGGGGCCAGCTACGAGCAGTACTTC. Translating it yields CASFSGGGGASYEQYF.

By share, this clonotype ranks as medium-sized. This chain links TRBV25-1 with TRBJ2-7, with 11 bases lining up with TRBD1. The CDR3 runs to 14 residues. V lost 6 bases and J lost 7; bases outside the gene matches: 8. Germline CDR1 MGHDK, CDR2 SYGVNS. CDR3 sequence reads: CASSPGQGGAEQYF. The CDR3 DNA reads as TGTGCCAGCAGCCCGGGACAGGGGGGCGCTGAGCAGTACTTC.

This clonotype was seen a handful of times. The chain carries TRBV15 and TRBJ1-1; tentative D call: TRBD1 (5 bases). The V gene's germline CDR1 is LNHNV and CDR2 YYDKDF (reference sequence). This CDR3 region has 15 residues. With 0 bases removed from V and 4 bases from J, the gap between germline ends came to 12 bases. The DNA of the CDR3 is TGTGCCACCAGCAGAGATCGGGGGGAGACCACTGAAGCTTTCTTT. Its protein is CATSRDRGETTEAFF.

Worth noting for this clonotype: This clone may be a read error of a much larger clone one base away. This rearrangement joins TRBV28 to TRBJ2-1, with D hard to call. Germline values: CDR1 MDHEN, CDR2 SYDVKM. This CDR3 contains 11 residues. The CDR3 sequence is CPSSKSGEQFF. The CDR3 DNA follows: TGTCCCAGCAGTAAGTCCGGAGAACAGTTCTTC.

This clonotype ranks as medium-sized. V usage is TRBV20-1 and J usage is TRBJ2-3, with TRBD2 as a possible D gene (7 bases). CDR3 size: 13 residues. The V and J ends lost 0 bases and 10 bases respectively, with 14 bases between them. CDR1 is DFQATT and CDR2 is SNEGSKA in the germline V gene (reference sequence). Here the CDR3 reads CSARDPPGGAQYF. The CDR3 nucleotides read TGCAGTGCTAGAGACCCCCCGGGGGGCGCGCAGTATTTT.

This clonotype is termed medium-sized (0.01 to 0.1%). V is TRBV2 and J is TRBJ1-3; perhaps TRBD1 as D (5 bases). CDR1 is SNHLY and CDR2 is FYNNEI in the germline V gene. This CDR3 has 13 residues. V lost 4 bases, J lost 14 bases, and 18 bases lay in between. The CDR3 loop is CASSGGTGRDLYF. CDR3 nucleotides: TGTGCCAGCAGTGGAGGGACGGGTCGAGATTTATATTTT.

This clonotype is large within its sample. The CDR3: CASSRQGITVEQYF. CDR3 bases: TGTGCCAGCAGTCGACAGGGGATAACCGTCGAGCAGTACTTC. The genes are TRBV6-1 and TRBJ2-7; 8 bases fit TRBD1. With 5 bases clipped from V and 6 bases from J, the junction kept 9 bases outside the gene matches. The CDR3 covers 14 residues. The V gene's germline CDR1 is MNHNS and CDR2 SASEGT.

As for this clonotype: A much more abundant neighbour one base away suggests this may be a read error. CDR3: CASIQRQGAVISGANVLTF. For the CDR3, the DNA is TGTGCCAGCATCCAAAGACAGGGGGCGGTTATCTCTGGGGCCAACGTCCTGACTTTC. The rearrangement joins TRBV3-1 to TRBJ2-6; 10 bases are a match to TRBD1. Germline V gene sequence: CDR1 LGHDT, CDR2 YNNKEL (reference sequence). This CDR3 is 19 amino acids long. Full variable domain (outside the CDR3, taken from reference TRBV3-1 and TRBJ2-6): DTAVSQTPKYLVTQMGNDKSIKCEQNLGHDTMYWYKQDSKKFLKIMFSYNNKELIINETVPNRFSPKSPDKAHLNLHINSLELGDSAVYFCASIQRQGAVISGANVLTFGAGSRLTVL.

The chain is built from TRBV20-1 and TRBJ2-1; 10 positions agree with TRBD1. Germline V gene data show CDR1 as DFQATT and CDR2 as SNEGSKA (reference sequence). The V and J ends lost 6 bases and 7 bases, in that order; junction bases with no gene match: 12. The CDR3 loop spans 15 amino acids. CDR3 in DNA: TGCAGTGCCCAAAACCGGGACAGGGGTTTGAATGAGCAGTTCTTC. Translating it yields CSAQNRDRGLNEQFF.

In its sample, this clonotype is medium-sized. The V call is TRBV19, the J call TRBJ2-7; D is tentatively TRBD1 or TRBD2 (5 bases each). CDR1 LNHDA and CDR2 SQIVND come from the germline V gene (reference sequence). V lost 8 bases and J lost 4, with 15 bases in between. This CDR3 has 13 residues. This chain's CDR3 is CASWTGPEYEQYF. CDR3 in DNA: TGTGCCAGTTGGACGGGGCCAGAGTACGAGCAGTACTTC. The entire variable domain, with the rest obtained from reference TRBV19 and TRBJ2-7, is as follows: DGGITQSPKYLFRKEGQNVTLSCEQNLNHDAMYWYRQDPGQGLRLIYYSQIVNDFQKGDIAEGYSVSREKKESFPLTVTSAQKNPTAFYLCASWTGPEYEQYFGPGTRLTVT.

This clonotype is labeled medium-sized. The chain employs TRBV7-9 and TRBJ2-7; 11 nucleotides align to TRBD1. The CDR3 has 14 residues. V dropped 4 bases and J dropped 2; count of bases not matched to a gene: 1. Looked up from germline, CDR1 is SEHNR and CDR2 is FQNEAQ (reference sequence). CDR3 DNA: TGTGCCAGCAGCTCGGGACAGGGGGCCTACGAGCAGTACTTC. Its translation: CASSSGQGAYEQYF.

A remark on this clonotype: This clone may be a read error of a much larger clone one base away. The chain joins TRBV20-1 to TRBJ2-3; D is possibly TRBD2 (7 bases). Germline CDR1 DFQATT, CDR2 SNEGSKA (reference sequence). The V and J ends lost 0 bases and 11 bases respectively, with 15 bases between them. The CDR3 has 13 amino acids. Here the CDR3 reads CSARDPPGGEQYF. CDR3 nucleotide sequence: TGCAGTGCTAGAGACCCCCCGGGGGGCGAGCAGTATTTT.

With regard to this clonotype: This sequence may be a read error, since a much larger clone differs from it by one base. The chain is built from TRBV6-1 and TRBJ2-1; no firm D call. The ends were cut back, 6 bases at V and 8 bases at J, with 17 bases in the middle. The V gene's germline CDR1 is MNHNS and CDR2 SASEGT. The CDR3 has 14 residues. CDR3 sequence (DNA): TGTGCCAGCAGCCCCCGAGAAGGGTCCGATGAGCAGTTCTTC. Amino acid sequence: CASSPREGSDEQFF.

Relative to its sample, this clonotype is medium-sized. The chain recombines TRBV28 with TRBJ2-5, with D possibly TRBD2 on 5 matching bases. Deletions cut 5 bases from V and 10 bases from J, with 11 bases between. Per germline, CDR1 MDHEN and CDR2 SYDVKM. The CDR3 loop spans 11 amino acids. CDR3 nucleotide sequence: TGTGCCAGCAGTGGACTTCTGATCCAGTACTTC. Protein sequence: CASSGLLIQYF. Drawing the rest from reference TRBV28 and TRBJ2-5, the complete variable domain is DVKVTQSSRYLVKRTGEKVFLECVQDMDHENMFWYRQDPGLGLRLIYFSYDVKMKEKGDIPEGYSVSREKKERFSLILESASTNQTSMYLCASSGLLIQYFGPGTRLLVL.

Turning to this clonotype: At one boundary the junction diverges from the germline segment, which might be a read error. The chain links TRBV27 to TRBJ2-3; 9 bases line up with TRBD2. The V gene's germline CDR1 is MNHEY and CDR2 SMNVEV (reference sequence). CDR3 length: 17 amino acids. The CDR3 sequence is CSSRPISGRWFEDTQCF. The CDR3, as DNA: TGTTCCAGCAGACCTATTAGCGGGAGATGGTTTGAGGATACGCAGTGTTTT.

A word on this clonotype: It may be a read error: a sequence one base away is much more abundant. The chain recombines TRBV11-3 with TRBJ2-1, with TRBD1 matching over 7 bases. Trimming removed 5 bases from V and 16 bases from J; junction bases left unmatched: 8. From germline, CDR1 is SGHNT and CDR2 YENEEA. This CDR3 spans 11 amino acids. The CDR3 here is CASSRHRGAFF. For the CDR3, the DNA is TGTGCCAGCAGCCGACACAGGGGCGCCTTCTTC.

This chain connects TRBV19 to TRBJ1-5, with TRBD1 identical over 8 bases. CDR1 and CDR2 from the germline V gene are LNHDA and SQIVND (reference sequence). Trimming cost V 0 bases and J 4 bases; bases outside gene matches: 14. The CDR3 runs to 19 residues. The CDR3 spells CASSIDLGTGGNINQPQHF. CDR3 bases: TGTGCCAGTAGTATAGATCTCGGGACAGGAGGAAATATAAATCAGCCCCAGCATTTT. Full variable domain (remainder filled in from reference TRBV19 and TRBJ1-5): DGGITQSPKYLFRKEGQNVTLSCEQNLNHDAMYWYRQDPGQGLRLIYYSQIVNDFQKGDIAEGYSVSREKKESFPLTVTSAQKNPTAFYLCASSIDLGTGGNINQPQHFGDGTRLSIL.

This clonotype was recorded a few times. This may be a read error: a much more frequent sequence differs by one nucleotide. The chain employs TRBV2 and TRBJ2-7, with D unresolved. V was cut by 8 bases and J by 8 bases, with 7 bases left in between. In germline, CDR1 is SNHLY, CDR2 FYNNEI. This CDR3 contains 9 residues. CDR3 in DNA: TGTGCCAGCCTCCGCAAGCAGTACTTC. Translation gives CASLRKQYF.

Turning to this clonotype: This sequence may be a read error, since a much larger clone differs from it by one base. This rearrangement joins TRBV6-1 to TRBJ2-1, with D unclear. Trimming shortened V by 7 bases and J by 6 bases, and 16 bases separated the two germline ends. Germline V gene data show CDR1 as MNHNS and CDR2 as SASEGT. The CDR3 loop spans 14 amino acids. The CDR3 region has the DNA TGTGCCAGCATCCCCCGAGAAGGGTCCAATGAGCAGTTCTTC. This encodes CASIPREGSNEQFF.

This clonotype is medium-sized in the sample. The gene calls are TRBV7-2 and TRBJ1-2; 11 positions agree with TRBD1. The junction had 6 bases not matched to a gene; V was cut back by 3 bases and J by 6 bases. Germline V gene data show CDR1 as SGHTA and CDR2 as FQGNSA. CDR3 length: 15 amino acids. Here the CDR3 DNA reads TGTGCCAGCAGCTTTAAAGGGACAGGGGGTGATGGCTACACCTTC. Translating it yields CASSFKGTGGDGYTF.

This clonotype is termed medium-sized. The chain is built from TRBV6-1 and TRBJ2-7, with D hard to call. Trimming took off 3 bases at V and 3 bases at J, with 15 bases between the two ends. The CDR3 is 15 residues long. Germline CDR1 and CDR2: MNHNS and SASEGT. The CDR3 DNA follows: TGTGCCAGCAGTGACACGGATTACTTACACTACGAGCAGTACTTC. Amino acids: CASSDTDYLHYEQYF.

Worth noting for this clonotype: This may stem from a read error, because a much larger clone lies one nucleotide away. This chain links TRBV20-1 with TRBJ1-5; D call uncertain. The CDR3 consists of 16 residues. Germline V gene sequence: CDR1 DFQATT, CDR2 SNEGSKA (reference sequence). CDR3 sequence (DNA): TGCAGTTCTAGGGTGCGAGGGAACCCGTTAAATCAGCCCCAGCATTTT. It is translated as CSSRVRGNPLNQPQHF.

By frequency in the sample, this clonotype is medium-sized. The genes are TRBV20-1 and TRBJ2-3; D is perhaps TRBD1 (5 bases). There are 12 residues in the CDR3. V dropped 7 bases and J dropped 5 bases, with 13 bases sitting between them. Germline CDR1 DFQATT, CDR2 SNEGSKA (reference sequence). The CDR3 region has the DNA TGCAGTGTTACTCCAGGGTTAGATACGCAGTATTTT. It encodes CSVTPGLDTQYF.

On this clonotype itself: This may be a read error, as it is one base from a much larger clone. CDR3: CASIPGQGGAEQYF. CDR3 in DNA: TGTGCCAGCATCCCGGGACAGGGGGGCGCTGAGCAGTACTTC. The chain is built from TRBV25-1 and TRBJ2-7; 11 nucleotides agree with TRBD1. Germline CDR1 and CDR2: MGHDK and SYGVNS. V shed 7 bases and J 7 bases; nucleotides not matched to a gene: 9. The CDR3 consists of 14 residues.

This clonotype is labeled as medium-sized. V is TRBV5-1 and J is TRBJ2-1; the match to TRBD2 covers 8 bases. With 2 bases clipped from V and 2 bases from J, the junction kept 0 bases outside the gene matches. Looked up from germline, CDR1 is SGHRS and CDR2 is YFSETQ. The CDR3 totals 14 residues. CDR3 loop: CASSFSGAYNEQFF. The CDR3 DNA sequence: TGCGCCAGCAGCTTTAGCGGGGCCTACAATGAGCAGTTCTTC.

This clonotype qualifies as medium-sized. The chain employs TRBV7-9 and TRBJ2-3; D not certain. V was cut by 2 bases and J by 6 bases, with 6 bases left in between. The length of the CDR3 is 12 residues. Germline V gene sequence: CDR1 SEHNR, CDR2 FQNEAQ (reference sequence). Written as DNA, the CDR3 is TGTGCCAGCAGCTTAAGTGGGGATACGCAGTATTTT. Translation: CASSLSGDTQYF. Full variable domain (missing parts from reference TRBV7-9 and TRBJ2-3): DTGVSQNPRHKITKRGQNVTFRCDPISEHNRLYWYRQTLGQGPEFLTYFQNEAQLEKSRLLSDRFSAERPKGSFSTLEIQRTEQGDSAMYLCASSLSGDTQYFGPGTRLTVL.